These 18 T cell receptor beta chains originate from one sample sequenced in a study of blood T cell repertoires in COVID-19. Generated by immunoSEQ multiplex PCR, the TCRdb table keeps only in-frame clones and is missing some. The table records about 180,000 clones, about 85% of them present only once. What was sequenced was peripheral blood. Receptors originate from a person between 70 and 80 years old with COVID-19, enrolled during active disease.

This chain connects TRBV19 to TRBJ1-1; D unresolved. The ends were cut back, 3 bases at V and 4 bases at J, with 15 bases in the middle. CDR1 and CDR2 from the germline V gene are LNHDA and SQIVND (reference sequence). The CDR3 is made up of 15 amino acids. CDR3 nucleotides: TGTGCCAGTAGTATGACTGGGATGGGGAGCACTGAAGCTTTCTTT. Amino acid sequence: CASSMTGMGSTEAFF.

V is TRBV28 and J is TRBJ2-7, with D possibly being TRBD2 (5 bases). CDR1 and CDR2 from the germline V gene are MDHEN and SYDVKM. There are 14 residues in the CDR3. With 5 bases removed from V and 5 bases from J, the gap between germline ends came to 16 bases. The DNA of the CDR3 is TGTGCCAGCAGTCCCCGACTAATGATGGACGAGCAGTACTTC. Its translation is CASSPRLMMDEQYF.

The chain has TRBV6-5 and TRBJ2-1, with TRBD1 matching over 11 bases. V dropped 3 bases and J dropped 6; count of bases not matched to a gene: 7. CDR1 and CDR2 (germline): MNHEY, SVGAGI. The CDR3 totals 16 residues. The CDR3 sequence is CASSYLTGTGGNEQFF. The CDR3 DNA reads TGTGCCAGCAGTTATTTAACCGGGACAGGGGGCAATGAGCAGTTCTTC.

The chain combines TRBV27 with TRBJ2-2; D not resolved. The CDR3 covers 14 residues. Per germline, CDR1 MNHEY and CDR2 SMNVEV (reference sequence). V gave up 4 bases and J gave up 4 bases, with 10 bases separating them. The CDR3 DNA reads TGTGCCAGCAGTTACGACTGGTTCACCGGGGAGCTGTTTTTT. It is translated as CASSYDWFTGELFF.

This rearrangement joins TRBV7-9 to TRBJ2-1, with TRBD1 matching over 11 bases. The CDR3 covers 15 residues. Germline values: CDR1 SEHNR, CDR2 FQNEAQ (reference sequence). Trimming cost V 4 bases and J 7 bases; bases outside gene matches: 6. DNA for the CDR3: TGTGCCAGCAGCTCCCGGGACAGGGGGTGGAATGAGCAGTTCTTC. Its translation is CASSSRDRGWNEQFF.

The V call is TRBV5-4, the J call TRBJ2-2; D remains ambiguous. Germline V gene lookup returns CDR1 SGHNT and CDR2 YYREEE (reference sequence). CDR3 length: 14 residues. The V and J ends lost 0 bases and 5 bases respectively, with 8 bases between them. The CDR3 is CASSLVRGTGELFF. Written as DNA, the CDR3 is TGTGCCAGCAGCTTGGTGCGAGGTACCGGGGAGCTGTTTTTT.

The chain carries TRBV11-2 and TRBJ1-4, with TRBD1 as a possible D gene (6 bases). The CDR3 has 15 residues. V lost 5 bases to trimming and J lost 4 bases, with 14 bases between them. Germline assignment: CDR1 SGHAT and CDR2 FQNNGV. Written as DNA, the CDR3 is TGTGCCAGCAGCCAAGGACAGAGTCATAATGAAAAACTGTTTTTT. Translation gives CASSQGQSHNEKLFF.

This clone has just a few counts. J is TRBJ2-5 and V is TRBV3-1 (or the pseudogene TRBV3-2), with TRBD2 identical over 12 bases. Losses at the gene ends were 1 base for V and 5 bases for J; bases not matched to a gene: 8. Germline lookup yields CDR1 LGHDT and CDR2 YNNKEL (reference sequence). The CDR3 is 17 residues long. The CDR3, as DNA: TGTGCCAGCAGCCAAGGGGCTAGCGGGGGGGCGATGGAGACCCAGTACTTC. It yields the protein CASSQGASGGAMETQYF.

J is TRBJ1-2 and V is TRBV27; no clear D gene. The V and J ends lost 5 bases and 5 bases respectively, with 12 bases between them. In germline, CDR1 is MNHEY, CDR2 SMNVEV (reference sequence). This CDR3 is 13 amino acids long. The CDR3, as DNA: TGTGCCAGCAGTGGCGGTCGGGTATATGGCTACACCTTC. Translation: CASSGGRVYGYTF.

The V call is TRBV7-2, the J call TRBJ1-1, with 7 bases fitting TRBD1. The junction had 8 bases not matched to a gene; V was cut back by 4 bases and J by 3 bases. This CDR3 is built from 15 residues. Germline loops: CDR1 SGHTA, CDR2 FQGNSA. CDR3 sequence reads: CASSSQFQGDTEAFF. In DNA, the CDR3 is TGTGCCAGCAGCTCACAATTCCAGGGGGACACTGAAGCTTTCTTT.

The CDR3 DNA follows: TGTGCCAGCAGTTCTGCGATGAACAATCAGCCCCAGCATTTT. It codes for CASSSAMNNQPQHF. This sequence joins TRBV6-5 and TRBJ1-5; D ambiguous. Germline CDR1 is MNHEY and CDR2 is SVGAGI. V lost 4 bases and J 3 bases, leaving 10 bases between the germline ends. The CDR3 consists of 14 residues.

The gene calls are TRBV7-9 and TRBJ1-5; 8 bases align to TRBD1. This CDR3 is built from 17 residues. Per germline, CDR1 SEHNR and CDR2 FQNEAQ (reference sequence). With 0 bases clipped from V and 3 bases from J, the junction kept 7 bases outside the gene matches. The CDR3 here is CASSLASGGILNQPQHF. CDR3 DNA: TGTGCCAGCAGCTTAGCGTCAGGGGGCATACTCAATCAGCCCCAGCATTTT. Complete variable domain (other parts from reference TRBV7-9 and TRBJ1-5): DTGVSQNPRHKITKRGQNVTFRCDPISEHNRLYWYRQTLGQGPEFLTYFQNEAQLEKSRLLSDRFSAERPKGSFSTLEIQRTEQGDSAMYLCASSLASGGILNQPQHFGDGTRLSIL.

The chain links TRBV7-2 to TRBJ2-1; no reliable D call. CDR3 size: 14 residues. Germline loops: CDR1 SGHTA, CDR2 FQGNSA. The V gene lost 2 bases and the J gene lost 0 bases, with 5 bases spanning the gap. The CDR3 sequence is CASSLPSSYNEQFF. The CDR3 nucleotides are TGTGCCAGCAGCTTACCTAGCTCCTACAATGAGCAGTTCTTC. The complete variable domain, with remaining parts taken from reference TRBV7-2 and TRBJ2-1, reads GAGVSQSPSNKVTEKGKDVELRCDPISGHTALYWYRQSLGQGLEFLIYFQGNSAPDKSGLPSDRFSAERTGGSVSTLTIQRTQQEDSAVYLCASSLPSSYNEQFFGPGTRLTVL.

The chain employs TRBV3-1 (or the pseudogene TRBV3-2) and TRBJ2-5, with 7 positions matching TRBD2. Germline-derived CDR1 and CDR2 are LGHDT and YNNKEL (reference sequence). J was trimmed by 5 bases and V by 3 bases; bases with no gene match: 6. The CDR3 spans 14 residues. The CDR3: CASSQILGGETQYF. The CDR3 coding sequence is TGTGCCAGCAGCCAGATCCTGGGGGGGGAGACCCAGTACTTC.

The chain couples TRBV4-3 to TRBJ2-4, with TRBD1 identical over 11 bases. The V gene end was trimmed by 4 bases and the J gene end by 0 bases; junction bases not matched to a gene: 2. Germline V lookup: CDR1 LGHNA, CDR2 YSLEER. The CDR3 runs 16 residues. This CDR3 reads CASSRGQGAAKNIQYF. The DNA for the CDR3 is TGCGCCAGCAGCCGCGGACAGGGGGCAGCCAAAAACATTCAGTACTTC.

V gene TRBV28 combines with J gene TRBJ1-2; no reliable D call. V was shortened by 7 bases and J by 0 bases, with 18 bases between the two germline ends. Germline lookup yields CDR1 MDHEN and CDR2 SYDVKM. This CDR3 has 16 amino acids. This chain's CDR3 is CASTRGYRDSNYGYTF. The CDR3 DNA reads as TGTGCCAGCACTCGAGGGTATAGAGACTCTAACTATGGCTACACCTTC.

CDR3 loop: CASSSTSTDTQYF. CDR3 nucleotide sequence: TGCGCCAGCAGCTCCACTAGCACAGATACGCAGTATTTT. The chain combines TRBV5-1 with TRBJ2-3; D not certain. The germline V gene has CDR1 SGHRS and CDR2 YFSETQ. The CDR3 length is 13 residues. Trimming removed 3 bases from V and 0 bases from J, with 5 bases in between. Variable domain in full (rest from reference TRBV5-1 and TRBJ2-3): KAGVTQTPRYLIKTRGQQVTLSCSPISGHRSVSWYQQTPGQGLQFLFEYFSETQRNKGNFPGRFSGRQFSNSRSEMNVSTLELGDSALYLCASSSTSTDTQYFGPGTRLTVL.

The V and J genes are TRBV11-2 and TRBJ1-3; 8 bases are shared with TRBD1. V shed 1 base, J shed 0 bases, and the junction held 8 bases outside the gene matches. Germline CDR1 reads SGHAT; CDR2 reads FQNNGV. The CDR3 contains 18 residues. The DNA of the CDR3 is TGTGCCAGCAGCTTAGTTTGGGCAGGGGGCGCCTCTGGAAACACCATATATTTT. Its translation: CASSLVWAGGASGNTIYF.